This T cell receptor (beta chain) was retrieved from a study of vaccination effects on CD4 cells after COVID-19 (dated by TCRdb to 2022 to 2024). Background for the entire study: Each participant received two doses of an mRNA SARS-CoV-2 vaccine, either BNT162b2 or mRNA-1273. The full study included roughly 10 COVID-19 convalescent patients and a handful of SARS-CoV-2-naive healthy vaccine recipients. The Oncomine TCR Beta short-read assay on an Illumina iSeq 100 was used to sequence cultures from other donors in the study. Pre-vaccine samples were collected from a couple of convalescent patients 16 days and one week before the first dose, corresponding to 142 and 148 days after COVID-19 diagnosis. SARS-CoV-2 spike-specific CD4+ TCR repertoires from before and after mRNA vaccination were compared in COVID-19 convalescent patients and in infection-naive vaccine recipients.

The library was prepared using the immunoSEQ multiplex PCR assay. TCR beta CDR3 sequencing was performed on DNA from the cultured, isolated CD4+ T cells. Per the authors' processing: Non-productive TCR sequences were removed and reads were trimmed to the CDR3 region, keeping CDR3s of at least 7 amino acids. The MANAFEST web app was used to pick out antigen-specific clonotypes by comparing their expansion in peptide wells with that in reference cultures. For clones to be considered positive, expansion at FDR<0.05 versus reference and all other wells, an odds ratio above 5, and a frequency above 0.1% in two replicate wells were required. Clonotypes significantly expanded in SARS-CoV-2 spike wells and in at least one common cold coronavirus spike condition were defined as cross-reactive. Levenshtein distance calculated with the stringdist R package was used to assess CDR3 similarity, and unrooted trees were constructed with ape in R 3.6.1. TCRdb provides this immuneACCESS table in a form limited to in-frame rearrangements. Some clones are lacking; in checked studies, under half of them reflect an unresolved V gene, and why the rest are absent is not known. The V and J calls and clone size are taken from that table; D and trimming were inferred from the DNA. This sample has around 40,000 clones in its table, and 65% to 70% of those were observed once. Under 40% of the sample is held by the ten biggest clonotypes.

General conclusions and limits of the study: Limitations of the study were the small number of convalescent patients and the absence of early post-infection timepoints. In convalescent patients, the post-vaccine spike-reactive repertoire was composed mainly of new vaccine-induced clones that were largely distinct from infection-induced clones. At late post-vaccination timepoints, both infection-induced and vaccine-induced clones showed marked clonal contraction, consistent with waning T cell responses.

As regards this clone: Its antigen is not yet known. Base qualities are not recorded, but no much larger clone differs from it by a single base.

The CDR3 has 13 amino acids, counting the end cysteine and phenylalanine. Left in the record is the CDR3 DNA by itself, 39 bases read in frame from the first base. The CDR1 and CDR2 encoded by the germline V gene are MNHEY and SVGAGI. V was cut back by 10 bases and J by 7 bases, leaving a gap of 19 bases between them. In the ViraFEST assay, PBMC were stimulated with viral peptide pools, and TCR sequencing was then used to find antigen-specific CD4+ T cell clonotypes based on their expansion. After less than 13 days of culture, CD4+ T cells were isolated with the EasySep CD4+ T cell isolation kit. PCR-confirmed SARS-CoV-2 infection had occurred in convalescent patients between March and December 2020, before the Alpha, Beta and Delta variants emerged in the United States. Under 2.5 million PBMC per well were cultured with around 10 ug/ml peptides in IMDM containing about 5% human AB serum, around 10 IU/ml IL-2 and gentamicin. On days 3 and 7, half of the culture medium was replaced with fresh IL-2-containing medium. Unless otherwise noted, each peptide stimulation condition was cultured in triplicate wells. PBMC were separated from whole blood using Ficoll-Paque Plus gradient centrifugation and were then either cryopreserved at -140C or used fresh. The QIAamp micro DNA kit was used to extract genomic DNA from the cultured CD4+ T cells.

Sample: CD4+ T cells from PBMCs cultured with a peptide pool, taken before COVID-19 vaccination. This receptor chain uses TRBV6-5 and TRBJ1-2, with the D gene uncertain. The sequence came from a human donor who had a prior SARS-CoV-2 infection. This receptor has the CDR3 CATRSAALTGYTF. At the DNA level, the sequence is TGTGCCACTCGGTCGGCCGCGCTCACTGGCTACACCTTC.